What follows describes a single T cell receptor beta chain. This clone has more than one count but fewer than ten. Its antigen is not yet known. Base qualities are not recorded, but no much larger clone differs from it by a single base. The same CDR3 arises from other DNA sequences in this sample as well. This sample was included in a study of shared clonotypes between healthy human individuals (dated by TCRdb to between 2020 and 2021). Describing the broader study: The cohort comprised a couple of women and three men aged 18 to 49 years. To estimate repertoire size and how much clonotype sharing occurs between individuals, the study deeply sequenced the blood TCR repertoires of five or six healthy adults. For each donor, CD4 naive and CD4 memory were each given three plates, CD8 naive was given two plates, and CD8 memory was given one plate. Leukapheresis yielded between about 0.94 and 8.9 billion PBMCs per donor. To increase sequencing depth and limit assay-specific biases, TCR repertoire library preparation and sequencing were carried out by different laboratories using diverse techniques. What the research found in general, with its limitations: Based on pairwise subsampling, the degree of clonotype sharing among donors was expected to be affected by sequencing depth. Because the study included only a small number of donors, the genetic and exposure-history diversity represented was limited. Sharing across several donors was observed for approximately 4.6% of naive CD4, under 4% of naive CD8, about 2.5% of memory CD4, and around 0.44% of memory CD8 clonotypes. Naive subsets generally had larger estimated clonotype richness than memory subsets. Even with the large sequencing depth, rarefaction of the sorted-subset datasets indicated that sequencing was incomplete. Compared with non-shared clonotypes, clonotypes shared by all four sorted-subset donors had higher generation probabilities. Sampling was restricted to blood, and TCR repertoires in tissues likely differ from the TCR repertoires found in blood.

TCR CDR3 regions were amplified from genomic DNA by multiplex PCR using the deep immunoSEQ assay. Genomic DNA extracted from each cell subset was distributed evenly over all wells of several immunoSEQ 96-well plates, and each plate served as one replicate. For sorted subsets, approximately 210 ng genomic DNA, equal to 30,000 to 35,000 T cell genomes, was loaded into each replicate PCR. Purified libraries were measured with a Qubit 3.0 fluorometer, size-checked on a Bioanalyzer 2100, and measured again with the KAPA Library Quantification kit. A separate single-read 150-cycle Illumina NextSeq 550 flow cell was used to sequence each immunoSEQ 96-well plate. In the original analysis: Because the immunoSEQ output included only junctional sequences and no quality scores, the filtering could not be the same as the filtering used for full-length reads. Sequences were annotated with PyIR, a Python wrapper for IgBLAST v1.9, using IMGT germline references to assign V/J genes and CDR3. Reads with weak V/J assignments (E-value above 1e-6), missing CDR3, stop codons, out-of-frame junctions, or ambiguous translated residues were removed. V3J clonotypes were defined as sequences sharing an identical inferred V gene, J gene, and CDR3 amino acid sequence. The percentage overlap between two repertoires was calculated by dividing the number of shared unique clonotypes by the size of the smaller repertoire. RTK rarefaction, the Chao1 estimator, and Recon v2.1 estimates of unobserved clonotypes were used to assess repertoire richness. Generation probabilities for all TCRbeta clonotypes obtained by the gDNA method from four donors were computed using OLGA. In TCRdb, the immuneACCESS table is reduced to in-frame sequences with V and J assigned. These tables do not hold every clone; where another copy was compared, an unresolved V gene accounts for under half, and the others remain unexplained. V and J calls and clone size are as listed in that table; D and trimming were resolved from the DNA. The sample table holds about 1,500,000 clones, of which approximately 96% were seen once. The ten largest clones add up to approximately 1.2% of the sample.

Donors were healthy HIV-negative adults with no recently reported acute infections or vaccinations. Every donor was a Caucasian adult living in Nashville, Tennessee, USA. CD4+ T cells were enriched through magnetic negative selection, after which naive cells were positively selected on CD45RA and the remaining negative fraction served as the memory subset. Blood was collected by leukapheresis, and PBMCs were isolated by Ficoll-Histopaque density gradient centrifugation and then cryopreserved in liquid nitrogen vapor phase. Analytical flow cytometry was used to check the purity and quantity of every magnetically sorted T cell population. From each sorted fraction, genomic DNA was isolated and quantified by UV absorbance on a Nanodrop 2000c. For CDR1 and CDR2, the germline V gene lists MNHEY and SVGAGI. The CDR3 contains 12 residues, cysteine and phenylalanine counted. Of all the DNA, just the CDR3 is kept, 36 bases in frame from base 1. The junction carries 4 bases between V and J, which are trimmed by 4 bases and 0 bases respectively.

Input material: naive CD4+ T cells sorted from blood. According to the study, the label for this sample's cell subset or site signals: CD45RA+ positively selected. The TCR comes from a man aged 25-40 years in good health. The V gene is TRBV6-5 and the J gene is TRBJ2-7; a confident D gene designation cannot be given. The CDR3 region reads CASSSSSYEQYF. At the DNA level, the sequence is TGTGCCAGCAGTTCAAGCTCCTACGAGCAGTACTTC.